A selection of T cell receptor beta chains follows, all from one sample in a study of blood T cell repertoires in COVID-19. Produced via immunoSEQ multiplex PCR; TCRdb's table is partial and in-frame only. The data show fewer than 90,000 clones, more than 75% seen once. What was sequenced was peripheral blood. Receptors originate from a man aged 50-60 years with active or convalescent COVID-19. Both conserved end residues are part of each CDR3. A D gene is named only where the DNA matches it firmly. Clone size is stated in some rows and not others, as once, few, many or a class when expanded.

TRBJ2-2 NA TRBV19 few CASNRQFGTGELFF TGTGCCAGTAATCGACAGTTCGGGACCGGGGAGCTGTTTTTT
TRBJ2-3 TRBD2 TRBV14 NA CASSQLLAGSTDTQYF TGTGCCAGCAGCCAACTACTAGCGGGTAGCACAGATACGCAGTATTTT
TRBJ1-6 NA TRBV5-8 NA CASSFSASSYNSPLHF TGTGCCAGCAGCTTCAGCGCAAGCTCCTATAATTCACCCCTCCACTTT
TRBJ2-2 NA TRBV6-5 NA CASRPTGSNTGELFF TGTGCCAGCAGACCTACAGGTTCGAACACCGGGGAGCTGTTTTTT
TRBJ2-3 TRBD2 TRBV4-1 NA CASSPMADSGGTDTQYF TGCGCCAGCAGCCCTATGGCCGACAGCGGGGGCACAGATACGCAGTATTTT
TRBJ1-1 NA TRBV19 NA CASSGPGHLNTEAFF TGTGCCAGTAGTGGGCCGGGACACCTGAACACTGAAGCTTTCTTT
TRBJ1-1 NA TRBV24-1 NA CATSERDSRGRTEAFF TGTGCCACCAGTGAAAGGGACTCGAGAGGACGCACTGAAGCTTTCTTT
TRBJ2-1 TRBD2 TRBV11-2 NA CASSTRGESYNEQFF TGTGCCAGCAGCACCCGGGGGGAGTCCTACAATGAGCAGTTCTTC
TRBJ2-6 TRBD2 TRBV7-9 once CASSPAGVSSGANVLTF TGTGCCAGCAGCCCAGCGGGGGTGAGCTCTGGGGCCAACGTCCTGACTTTC
TRBJ2-2 TRBD1 TRBV6-6 NA CASSKPGQGVGGELFF TGTGCCAGCAGTAAACCGGGACAGGGAGTGGGCGGGGAGCTGTTTTTT
TRBJ1-1 NA TRBV19 once CASSFRDTEAFF TGTGCCAGTAGTTTCCGGGACACTGAAGCTTTCTTT
TRBJ2-7 NA TRBV7-9 once CASSLRGIDSYEQYF TGTGCCAGCAGCTTACGGGGGATTGACTCCTACGAGCAGTACTTC
TRBJ1-6 NA TRBV15 NA CATNTGYNSPLHF TGTGCCACCAATACAGGGTATAATTCACCCCTCCACTTT
TRBJ2-5 TRBD2 TRBV5-6 once CASSLRASGGEETQYF TGTGCCAGCAGCTTGAGGGCTAGCGGGGGGGAAGAGACCCAGTACTTC
TRBJ2-6 NA TRBV6-5 NA CASTERGSGANVLTF TGTGCCAGCACCGAACGAGGGAGCGGGGCCAACGTCCTGACTTTC
TRBJ1-3 NA TRBV7-9 NA CASRQSSGNTIYF TGTGCCAGCCGACAGTCCTCTGGAAACACCATATATTTT
TRBJ2-3 TRBD1 TRBV9 NA CASSVEGQGADTQYF TGTGCCAGCAGCGTAGAGGGACAGGGGGCCGATACGCAGTATTTT
TRBJ1-1 NA TRBV10-1 NA CASSELQGVEAFF TGCGCCAGCAGTGAGCTTCAGGGTGTTGAAGCTTTCTTT
TRBJ1-2 NA TRBV4-3 NA CASSQESGVGRSHYGYTF TGCGCCAGCAGCCAAGAATCGGGGGTCGGTCGATCCCACTATGGCTACACCTTC
TRBJ1-2 NA TRBV6-5 NA CASSYASGGEGYTF TGTGCCAGCAGTTACGCCAGTGGGGGGGAGGGCTACACCTTC
TRBJ1-5 NA TRBV27 NA CASSLSRLSNQPQHF TGTGCCAGCAGTTTATCGAGGCTGAGCAATCAGCCCCAGCATTTT
TRBJ1-2 TRBD1 TRBV7-9 NA CASSRGQGARYGYTF TGTGCCAGCAGCCGTGGACAGGGGGCGAGGTATGGCTACACCTTC
TRBJ2-2 NA TRBV30 NA CAWSVPMVTGELFF TGTGCCTGGAGTGTACCTATGGTAACCGGGGAGCTGTTTTTT
TRBJ1-2 TRBD1 TRBV28 few CASSIRGRWDYGYTF TGTGCCAGCAGTATCAGGGGGCGATGGGACTATGGCTACACCTTC
TRBJ2-5 TRBD1 TRBV27 NA CASSPRTGGLTETQYF TGTGCCAGCAGTCCACGGACAGGGGGATTGACCGAGACCCAGTACTTC
TRBJ2-2 TRBD2 TRBV24-1 NA CATSDFRSGLGPPGELFF TGTGCCACCAGTGATTTTAGGTCGGGACTAGGGCCCCCCGGGGAGCTGTTTTTT